The 32 T cell receptor beta chains below all came from one sample that was sequenced in a study of cytomegalovirus exposure and HLA in healthy donors. TCRdb's table, derived via immunoSEQ multiplex PCR, lists solely in-frame clones and lacks some. The sample has about 200,000 clones; roughly 82% are singletons. Sequencing was performed on PBMCs. These receptors were taken from a young woman in good health and CMV-seronegative.

J is TRBJ2-7 and V is TRBV19; 10 bases fit TRBD2. The CDR3 length is 15 residues. J gave up 4 bases and V 4 bases, and 7 bases lay outside the gene matches. CDR1 is LNHDA, CDR2 SQIVND, per germline (reference sequence). The CDR3 coding sequence is TGTGCCAGTAGTACCTACCGGACTAGCGGATACGAGCAGTACTTC. This sequence encodes CASSTYRTSGYEQYF.

The chain employs TRBV11-3 and TRBJ2-3, with 10 bases fitting TRBD2. Per the germline V gene, CDR1 is SGHNT and CDR2 is YENEEA. V shed 8 bases and J 2 bases; nucleotides not matched to a gene: 10. The CDR3 is made up of 16 amino acids. CDR3 nucleotides: TGTGCCAGCGGGTCCGGGACTAGCGATACCACAGATACGCAGTATTTT. This codes for CASGSGTSDTTDTQYF.

The J gene is TRBJ2-7, the V gene TRBV7-9; the match to TRBD2 covers 10 bases. CDR1 and CDR2 (germline): SEHNR, FQNEAQ (reference sequence). The CDR3 runs to 14 residues. Unmatched junction bases numbered 10, after V lost 5 bases and J lost 9 bases. The DNA of the CDR3 is TGTGCCAGCAGCGGGAGCGGGAGGGCCTCCGGGCAGTACTTC. The encoded protein is CASSGSGRASGQYF.

This clone was seen a single time. This CDR3 reads CASSFTPLLGTGYEKLFF. Written as DNA, the CDR3 is TGTGCCAGCAGTTTTACCCCCCTTCTCGGGACAGGGTACGAAAAACTGTTTTTT. The chain recombines TRBV27 with TRBJ1-4, with 9 positions matching TRBD1. The CDR3 covers 18 residues. From germline, CDR1 is MNHEY and CDR2 SMNVEV (reference sequence). Trimming removed 3 bases from V and 8 bases from J; junction bases left unmatched: 16.

The J gene is TRBJ1-2, the V gene TRBV29-1; 7 bases map to TRBD1. Trimming removed 4 bases from V and 4 bases from J; junction bases left unmatched: 6. Germline V CDR1 and CDR2: SQVTM, ANQGSEA. There are 13 residues in the CDR3. CDR3 residues: CSVVVQGIYGYTF. CDR3 DNA: TGCAGCGTTGTGGTACAGGGGATCTATGGCTACACCTTC.

CDR3 amino acids: CASSEVTGVAHWQPQHF. CDR3 DNA sequence: TGTGCCAGCAGTGAAGTGACAGGGGTGGCACATTGGCAGCCCCAGCATTTT. The J gene is TRBJ1-5, the V gene TRBV6-1; TRBD1 matches 8 bases. CDR3 length equals 17 residues. Germline trimming cut 1 base from V and 7 bases from J; bases unmatched to any gene: 12. Looked up from germline, CDR1 is MNHNS and CDR2 is SASEGT.

The rearrangement uses TRBV5-8 and TRBJ2-5; TRBD1 matches at 10 bases. V lost 3 bases, J lost 0 bases, and 14 bases stayed unmatched. The CDR3 is 19 residues long. CDR1 and CDR2 from the germline V gene are SGHTS and YDEGEE. This CDR3 reads CASSSIPGTGEWDQETQYF. CDR3 sequence (DNA): TGTGCCAGCAGCTCCATTCCCGGGACAGGGGAATGGGACCAAGAGACCCAGTACTTC.

J is TRBJ2-1 and V is TRBV5-1, with 7 positions matching TRBD2. With 1 base clipped from V and 1 base from J, the junction kept 5 bases outside the gene matches. Germline lookup yields CDR1 SGHRS and CDR2 YFSETQ. This CDR3 has 16 amino acids. The CDR3 nucleotides read TGCGCCAGCAGCTTGAGGGGCGGGGGTTCCTACAATGAGCAGTTCTTC. Protein product: CASSLRGGGSYNEQFF.

The sample holds a few counts of this clone. J is TRBJ1-2 and V is TRBV5-1; D ambiguous. V lost 0 bases and J 7 bases, leaving 13 bases between the germline ends. Germline CDR1 and CDR2: SGHRS and YFSETQ. The CDR3 spans 14 residues. The CDR3 spells CASSLGFANGGYTF. The CDR3 DNA reads as TGCGCCAGCAGCTTGGGTTTTGCAAACGGTGGCTACACCTTC.

V usage is TRBV18 and J usage is TRBJ1-4; TRBD1 aligns across 8 bases. J lost 5 bases, V lost 3 bases, and 14 bases had no gene match. The CDR3 consists of 18 residues. CDR1 is KGHSH, CDR2 LQKENI, per germline. The CDR3 loop is CASSPGTLLQGANEKLFF. As DNA, the CDR3 is TGTGCCAGCTCACCGGGGACCCTGTTGCAGGGGGCGAATGAAAAACTGTTTTTT.

The chain joins TRBV7-2 to TRBJ2-5; 7 bases align to TRBD1. The germline CDR1 and CDR2 sequences are SGHTA and FQGNSA. V shed 5 bases, J shed 1 base, and the junction held 7 bases outside the gene matches. CDR3 length: 15 amino acids. The CDR3 spells CASSRRDRAQETQYF. The CDR3 DNA reads TGTGCCAGCAGCCGTCGAGACAGGGCCCAAGAGACCCAGTACTTC.

CDR3 in amino acids: CASSVRIGTDTQYF. DNA of the CDR3: TGTGCCAGCAGTGTCCGCATCGGTACAGATACGCAGTATTTT. The chain has TRBV2 and TRBJ2-3; no definite D call. Germline V gene lookup returns CDR1 SNHLY and CDR2 FYNNEI. Trimming pared 4 bases from V and 3 bases from J, leaving 11 bases between. This CDR3 has 14 amino acids.

The V gene is TRBV30, the J gene TRBJ2-2; D remains unclear. The CDR3 covers 13 residues. From germline, CDR1 is GTSNPN and CDR2 SVGIG (reference sequence). Trimming removed 0 bases from V and 6 bases from J, with 8 bases in between. CDR3 in amino acids: CAWSVLRAGELFF. CDR3 DNA sequence: TGTGCCTGGAGTGTACTCCGGGCCGGGGAGCTGTTTTTT.

This chain joins TRBV6-1 and TRBJ2-5; 10 nucleotides align to TRBD1. The CDR3 covers 16 residues. Germline V gene lookup returns CDR1 MNHNS and CDR2 SASEGT. The trim removed 4 bases at V and 5 bases at J, leaving 10 bases unmatched. The CDR3 DNA reads as TGTGCCAGCAGTGCCAGAGCCGGGACAGGGGAGGAGACCCAGTACTTC. Protein product: CASSARAGTGEETQYF.

The rearrangement links TRBV5-1 to TRBJ2-5; D is possibly TRBD2 (7 bases). The CDR3 is 16 residues long. The V gene lost 4 bases and the J gene lost 2 bases, with 18 bases spanning the gap. CDR1 is SGHRS, CDR2 YFSETQ, per germline. In DNA form, the CDR3 reads TGCGCCAGCAGCCCCCTAGGGGGGGGCATACAAGAGACCCAGTACTTC. It encodes CASSPLGGGIQETQYF.

V is TRBV29-1 and J is TRBJ1-2, with D possibly TRBD1 on 5 matching bases. V lost 0 bases and J 1 base, leaving 24 bases between the germline ends. The length of the CDR3 is 19 residues. In germline, CDR1 is SQVTM, CDR2 ANQGSEA. The CDR3 DNA follows: TGCAGCGTTGAAGAGGGGCCGCACTCTCCCGAGGTATATAACTATGGCTACACCTTC. Its translation: CSVEEGPHSPEVYNYGYTF. The full variable domain, completed using reference TRBV29-1 and TRBJ1-2, is SAVISQKPSRDICQRGTSLTIQCQVDSQVTMMFWYRQQPGQSLTLIATANQGSEATYESGFVIDKFPISRPNLTFSTLTVSNMSPEDSSIYLCSVEEGPHSPEVYNYGYTFGSGTRLTVV.

J is TRBJ1-2 and V is TRBV11-2, with TRBD1 matching 8 bases. Germline loops: CDR1 SGHAT, CDR2 FQNNGV. CDR3 length: 19 amino acids. The V gene end was trimmed by 3 bases and the J gene end by 0 bases; junction bases not matched to a gene: 15. CDR3 sequence (DNA): TGTGCCAGCAGCTTCTCTTTTCAAGGCGGGACAGGATCTAACTATGGCTACACCTTC. Its protein product is CASSFSFQGGTGSNYGYTF.

This chain uses TRBV7-8 with TRBJ1-4; TRBD1 is a possible D gene (5 bases). V was shortened by 2 bases and J by 5 bases, with 15 bases between the two germline ends. Germline V CDR1 and CDR2: SGHVS, FQNEAQ. The CDR3 loop spans 16 amino acids. The CDR3 sequence: CASSLSWRGPNEKLFF. The CDR3 DNA follows: TGTGCCAGCAGCTTAAGCTGGAGGGGTCCGAATGAAAAACTGTTTTTT.

The rearrangement joins TRBV27 to TRBJ2-5, with 10 bases fitting TRBD1. CDR1 MNHEY and CDR2 SMNVEV come from the germline V gene (reference sequence). There are 15 residues in the CDR3. After removal of 4 bases from V and 5 bases from J, the junction contained 7 bases not matched to a gene. The CDR3 nucleotides read TGTGCCAGCAGTTCCAGGACAGGGGGGCCGGAGACCCAGTACTTC. Encoded protein: CASSSRTGGPETQYF.

This chain links TRBV11-2 with TRBJ1-2, with unresolved D. The CDR3 covers 14 residues. V was pared by 2 bases and J by 2 bases, with 9 bases between. Germline V gene lookup returns CDR1 SGHAT and CDR2 FQNNGV. The CDR3 region is CASSLIDTNYGYTF. CDR3 DNA: TGTGCCAGCAGCTTAATAGACACAAACTATGGCTACACCTTC.

The gene calls are TRBV7-9 and TRBJ2-7, with D possibly matching TRBD2 (5 bases). V lost 1 base, J lost 3 bases, and 7 bases lay in between. The germline gives CDR1 SEHNR, CDR2 FQNEAQ (reference sequence). The CDR3 runs to 13 residues. The DNA for the CDR3 is TGTGCCAGCAGCTTAGAACGGGACTACGAGCAGTACTTC. As protein: CASSLERDYEQYF.

The table lists this clone with a few counts. The chain combines TRBV30 with TRBJ2-1; weak D call: TRBD1 (5 bases). This CDR3 contains 15 residues. Germline V gene lookup returns CDR1 GTSNPN and CDR2 SVGIG (reference sequence). V dropped 2 bases and J dropped 0 bases, with 11 bases sitting between them. CDR3: CAWSTTVLSYNEQFF. The CDR3 coding sequence is TGTGCCTGGAGTACGACAGTTCTCTCCTACAATGAGCAGTTCTTC.

The V call is TRBV9, the J call TRBJ1-1; 9 nucleotides match TRBD1. The junction had 2 bases not matched to a gene; V was cut back by 0 bases and J by 2 bases. The germline V gene has CDR1 SGDLS and CDR2 YYNGEE. CDR3 size: 15 residues. CDR3 loop: CASSVGGQGNTEAFF. The CDR3 coding sequence is TGTGCCAGCAGCGTAGGGGGACAGGGAAACACTGAAGCTTTCTTT.

The sample holds a few counts of this clone. The rearrangement uses TRBV7-2 and TRBJ2-5; the D gene is possibly TRBD1 (5 bases). The germline CDR1 and CDR2 sequences are SGHTA and FQGNSA. This CDR3 contains 13 residues. Trimming shortened V by 5 bases and J by 3 bases, and 10 bases separated the two germline ends. For the CDR3, the DNA is TGTGCCAGCAGCCGACCGACAGAAGAGACCCAGTACTTC. Translating gives CASSRPTEETQYF. The full variable domain, its missing parts supplied by reference TRBV7-2 and TRBJ2-5, is GAGVSQSPSNKVTEKGKDVELRCDPISGHTALYWYRQSLGQGLEFLIYFQGNSAPDKSGLPSDRFSAERTGGSVSTLTIQRTQQEDSAVYLCASSRPTEETQYFGPGTRLLVL.

This chain connects TRBV7-9 to TRBJ1-4; 10 nucleotides match TRBD1. This CDR3 is built from 16 residues. CDR1 and CDR2 (germline): SEHNR, FQNEAQ (reference sequence). V lost 1 base to trimming and J lost 3 bases; unmatched junction nucleotides: 2. The CDR3 loop reads CASSLGQGASNEKLFF. The CDR3 DNA reads TGTGCCAGCAGCTTAGGACAGGGGGCGTCTAATGAAAAACTGTTTTTT.

The genes are TRBV5-1 and TRBJ1-1; unclear D gene. Germline-derived CDR1 and CDR2 are SGHRS and YFSETQ. The CDR3 is made up of 14 amino acids. The ends were cut back, 0 bases at V and 1 base at J, with 7 bases in the middle. This chain's CDR3 is CASSLGSGNTEAFF. For the CDR3, the DNA is TGCGCCAGCAGCTTGGGGTCCGGGAACACTGAAGCTTTCTTT.

CDR3 in DNA: TGCGCCAGCAGCCCAGCGACAGGGCGGACTGAAGCTTTCTTT. Amino acid sequence: CASSPATGRTEAFF. V is TRBV5-1 and J is TRBJ1-1; TRBD1 matches at 7 bases. Germline V gene sequence: CDR1 SGHRS, CDR2 YFSETQ. V gave up 4 bases and J gave up 5 bases; unmatched junction bases: 8. The CDR3 spans 14 residues.

V is TRBV5-1 and J is TRBJ2-2; D is undetermined. This CDR3 comprises 14 residues. Per germline, CDR1 SGHRS and CDR2 YFSETQ. V lost 4 bases, J lost 4 bases, and 11 bases lay in between. DNA of the CDR3: TGCGCCAGCAGCCTCGACATGAGCACCGGGGAGCTGTTTTTT. It yields the protein CASSLDMSTGELFF.

In DNA form, the CDR3 reads TGTGCCAGCAGATACTCTGGGGCCAACGTCCTGACTTTC. Its translation is CASRYSGANVLTF. The chain carries TRBV9 and TRBJ2-6; D ambiguous. Germline CDR1 and CDR2: SGDLS and YYNGEE. Trimming left V 5 bases short and J 0 bases short, with 3 bases between. CDR3 length: 13 residues. The complete variable domain, with remaining parts taken from reference TRBV9 and TRBJ2-6, reads DSGVTQTPKHLITATGQRVTLRCSPRSGDLSVYWYQQSLDQGLQFLIQYYNGEERAKGNILERFSAQQFPDLHSELNLSSLELGDSALYFCASRYSGANVLTFGAGSRLTVL.

The chain uses TRBV6-1 and TRBJ1-1; D is ambiguous. V lost 5 bases, J lost 8 bases, and 9 bases lay in between. CDR1 MNHNS and CDR2 SASEGT come from the germline V gene. This CDR3 contains 11 residues. CDR3 loop: CASSIVKEAFF. In nucleotides, the CDR3 is TGTGCCAGCAGTATCGTTAAAGAAGCTTTCTTT.

The chain carries TRBV10-1 and TRBJ2-1; a possible D gene is TRBD1 (5 bases). CDR3 size: 12 residues. CDR1 and CDR2 from the germline V gene are WNHNN and SYGVQD (reference sequence). The V gene lost 6 bases and the J gene lost 9 bases, with 12 bases spanning the gap. Here the CDR3 DNA reads TGCGCCAGCAGCGGACAACCCGGTGAGCAGTTCTTC. It specifies CASSGQPGEQFF.

On this clone itself: An end of the junction differs from the germline gene, which may be a read error. The chain uses TRBV27 and TRBJ2-7, with D unclear. The CDR3 length is 14 residues. Germline V CDR1 and CDR2: MNHEY, SMNVEV (reference sequence). The CDR3 nucleotides read TGTGCCAGCAGTCTATCCCGCGGCCCCTACGAGCAGTACTTC. Encoded protein: CASSLSRGPYEQYF.